What follows are 16 T cell receptor beta chains derived from one specimen sequenced in a study of Ad26.COV2.S vaccination and SARS-CoV-2 variants (dated by TCRdb to the early 2020s). Libraries were built with the immunoSEQ multiplex PCR assay. The table was pulled from immuneACCESS by TCRdb, which kept in-frame rearrangements only. Such tables lose some clones; where checked, under half of the loss comes from unresolved V genes, and the rest has no known cause. This sample is represented by 300,000 to 350,000 clones; roughly nine tenths of them were singletons. Together, the top ten hold approximately 5.9% of the sample. The treatment or condition label on this specimen signifies: 19 received Ad26.COV2.S at low or high dose, single or two shots; roughly five received placebo; per-sample allocation not given. Repertoires of vaccine and placebo recipients were sequenced from samples collected on day 63 after the first injection.

The material sequenced was peripheral blood, taken in a trial of Ad26.COV2.S vaccine versus placebo. The receptors were sampled from a person between 18 and 65 years old who received the Ad26.COV2.S COVID-19 vaccine or a placebo.

V usage is TRBV5-1 and J usage is TRBJ2-7, with 7 bases aligning to TRBD1. The CDR3 is 13 residues long. Germline V lookup: CDR1 SGHRS, CDR2 YFSETQ. V shed 5 bases and J 0 bases; nucleotides not matched to a gene: 2. Here the CDR3 reads CASSAGGSYEQYF. The CDR3 nucleotides read TGCGCCAGCAGTGCAGGGGGCTCCTACGAGCAGTACTTC.

This rearrangement joins TRBV3-1 (or the pseudogene TRBV3-2) to TRBJ2-7, with D possibly being TRBD1 (5 bases). In germline, CDR1 is LGHDT, CDR2 YNNKEL (reference sequence). The V and J ends lost 0 bases and 3 bases respectively, with 9 bases between them. This CDR3 contains 14 residues. CDR3 nucleotides: TGTGCCAGCAGCCAAGATCGGACATTCTACGAGCAGTACTTC. Its protein product is CASSQDRTFYEQYF.

The DNA of the CDR3 is TGCAGCGTTGGGGAGAACACCATATATTTT. Translating it yields CSVGENTIYF. This chain joins TRBV29-1 and TRBJ1-3; D unresolved. The CDR3 has 10 amino acids. V shed 4 bases and J shed 7 bases, with 5 bases lying between them. The V gene's germline CDR1 is SQVTM and CDR2 ANQGSEA.

This rearrangement joins TRBV27 to TRBJ2-5; D unclear. The germline gives CDR1 MNHEY, CDR2 SMNVEV (reference sequence). V gave up 0 bases and J gave up 5 bases, with 7 bases separating them. The CDR3 is 13 residues long. DNA of the CDR3: TGTGCCAGCAGTTTATCGAAATCGGAGACCCAGTACTTC. As protein: CASSLSKSETQYF.

This chain uses TRBV6-5 with TRBJ1-6; maybe TRBD1 (6 bases). CDR3 length: 13 amino acids. With 8 bases removed from V and 8 bases from J, the gap between germline ends came to 13 bases. CDR1 and CDR2 (germline): MNHEY, SVGAGI. The CDR3 sequence: CASLQGQDSPLHF. For the CDR3, the DNA is TGTGCCAGCCTACAGGGTCAAGATTCACCCCTCCACTTT.

This rearrangement joins TRBV10-3 to TRBJ1-1; the D is unclear. The germline V gene encodes CDR1 ENHRY and CDR2 SYGVKD. Between the trimmed V and J ends, which lost 10 bases and 2 bases, there was a span of 8 bases. The length of the CDR3 is 11 residues. CDR3 nucleotides: TGTGCCACCCGTAGTAACACTGAAGCTTTCTTT. Amino acid sequence: CATRSNTEAFF.

The V and J genes are TRBV7-2 and TRBJ2-7, with 12 bases identical to TRBD2. The CDR3 loop spans 15 amino acids. Germline V gene lookup returns CDR1 SGHTA and CDR2 FQGNSA. V dropped 5 bases and J dropped 2; count of bases not matched to a gene: 4. This chain's CDR3 is CASSPRTSGTYEQYF. The CDR3 nucleotides read TGTGCCAGCAGCCCTCGGACTAGCGGGACCTACGAGCAGTACTTC.

The chain joins TRBV24-1 to TRBJ2-2; 9 bases line up with TRBD2. V gave up 3 bases and J gave up 7 bases; unmatched junction bases: 8. This CDR3 has 16 amino acids. In germline, CDR1 is KGHDR, CDR2 SFDVKD. The CDR3 DNA is TGTGCCACCAGTGATGTCTCGCGGGGGGGCAACGGGGAGCTGTTTTTT. Amino acid sequence: CATSDVSRGGNGELFF.

The rearrangement links TRBV19 to TRBJ1-1; a possible D gene is TRBD1 (5 bases). CDR1 is LNHDA, CDR2 SQIVND, per germline (reference sequence). This CDR3 region has 13 residues. V was pared by 5 bases and J by 1 base, with 8 bases between. CDR3 in DNA: TGTGCCAGTAGTGTGCAGGGGAACACTGAAGCTTTCTTT. Encoded protein: CASSVQGNTEAFF.

V and J are TRBV13 and TRBJ2-4, with TRBD1 identical over 8 bases. Germline trimming cut 4 bases from V and 1 base from J; bases unmatched to any gene: 6. The CDR3 extends over 16 amino acids. The germline CDR1 and CDR2 sequences are PRHDT and FYEKMQ (reference sequence). CDR3 sequence (DNA): TGTGCCAGCAGCTCGACAGGGGCCTTGGCCAAAAACATTCAGTACTTC. Amino acids: CASSSTGALAKNIQYF.

V gene TRBV5-4 combines with J gene TRBJ2-1; 14 bases agree with TRBD2. Germline-derived CDR1 and CDR2 are SGHNT and YYREEE (reference sequence). The CDR3 totals 15 residues. V shed 4 bases, J shed 10 bases, and the junction held 7 bases outside the gene matches. The CDR3 nucleotides read TGTGCCAGCAGCCGAGGACTAGCGGGAGGCACGGAGCAGTTCTTC. It encodes CASSRGLAGGTEQFF.

This chain connects TRBV7-2 to TRBJ2-2, with 12 positions matching TRBD2. Germline V gene sequence: CDR1 SGHTA, CDR2 FQGNSA. The CDR3 is 16 residues long. J lost 6 bases, V lost 5 bases, and 7 bases had no gene match. The CDR3 reads CASSLWTSGIPGELFF. The CDR3 DNA sequence: TGTGCCAGCAGCCTTTGGACTAGCGGGATTCCCGGGGAGCTGTTTTTT. Based on the CDR3 plus reference TRBV7-2 and TRBJ2-2, the full variable domain is GAGVSQSPSNKVTEKGKDVELRCDPISGHTALYWYRQSLGQGLEFLIYFQGNSAPDKSGLPSDRFSAERTGGSVSTLTIQRTQQEDSAVYLCASSLWTSGIPGELFFGEGSRLTVL.

Only one count was recorded for this clone. V usage is TRBV28 and J usage is TRBJ2-3, with D unclear. With 5 bases removed from V and 6 bases from J, the gap between germline ends came to 12 bases. CDR1 MDHEN and CDR2 SYDVKM come from the germline V gene. This CDR3 region has 13 residues. This CDR3 is CASSPPGTDTQYF. CDR3 DNA sequence: TGTGCCAGCAGTCCCCCCGGTACGGATACGCAGTATTTT.

The chain is built from TRBV7-9 and TRBJ1-2; a weak D match, TRBD1 (5 bases). The length of the CDR3 is 16 residues. The germline V gene encodes CDR1 SEHNR and CDR2 FQNEAQ (reference sequence). Trimming took off 4 bases at V and 6 bases at J, with 21 bases between the two ends. CDR3 nucleotides: TGTGCCAGCAGCTCCCTGGGGCTCGATAAAAGGGATGGCTACACCTTC. This gives the protein CASSSLGLDKRDGYTF.

This sequence joins TRBV5-4 and TRBJ1-2, with 7 bases fitting TRBD1. Germline lookup yields CDR1 SGHNT and CDR2 YYREEE (reference sequence). The CDR3 has 16 amino acids. Trimming at V came to 4 bases and at J to 4 bases, leaving 13 bases not matched to a gene. This CDR3 is CASSPVQGRTSYGYTF. The CDR3 DNA sequence: TGTGCCAGCAGCCCGGTACAGGGGAGGACCAGCTATGGCTACACCTTC.

The V call is TRBV6-4, the J call TRBJ1-2; D unresolved. The CDR3 extends over 19 amino acids. Germline CDR1 is MRHNA and CDR2 is SNTAGT. V gave up 0 bases and J gave up 4 bases, with 24 bases separating them. The DNA for the CDR3 is TGTGCCAGCAGTGACTCGAATAGATATCTGAGAGGGCACCCCTATGGCTACACCTTC. The encoded protein is CASSDSNRYLRGHPYGYTF.